Presented here are 13 T cell receptor beta chains from one specimen sequenced in a study of vaccination effects on CD4 cells after COVID-19. ViraFEST used viral peptide pools to expand antigen-specific CD4+ T cells before sequencing. With roughly 10 days of culture completed, CD4+ T cells were isolated. PCR showed that the person got SARS-CoV-2 infection at some point between March and December 2020. Assay: immunoSEQ multiplex PCR; the TCRdb copy retains only in-frame clones and omits some. The sample carries roughly 27,000 clones, 75% to 80% recorded once. No antigens are known for them. The sample here was CD4+ T cells from PBMCs cultured with HCoV-NL63 spike peptides, taken before COVID-19 vaccination. These receptors were obtained from a human donor who had a prior SARS-CoV-2 infection.

The chain recombines TRBV28 with TRBJ1-5, with TRBD1 matching 8 bases. The CDR3 is 14 residues long. V was clipped by 2 bases and J by 16 bases; unmatched bases: 13. Germline V CDR1 and CDR2: MDHEN, SYDVKM. The CDR3 region is CASSLRDRLPYIHF. The CDR3 nucleotides are TGTGCCAGCAGTTTAAGGGACAGGCTACCTTATATCCATTTT. Together with reference TRBV28 and TRBJ1-5, the CDR3 gives the full variable domain: DVKVTQSSRYLVKRTGEKVFLECVQDMDHENMFWYRQDPGLGLRLIYFSYDVKMKEKGDIPEGYSVSREKKERFSLILESASTNQTSMYLCASSLRDRLPYIHFGDGTRLSIL.

V gene TRBV7-2 combines with J gene TRBJ1-4, with TRBD1 as a possible D gene (6 bases). V lost 5 bases, J lost 8 bases, and 15 bases lay in between. This CDR3 region has 14 residues. Germline CDR1 and CDR2: SGHTA and FQGNSA. CDR3 bases: TGTGCCAGCAGCCCACAGGGAATAGGGGAAAAACTGTTTTTT. This gives the protein CASSPQGIGEKLFF.

The chain is built from TRBV10-3 and TRBJ1-3; TRBD1 agrees at 7 bases. This CDR3 is built from 12 residues. J lost 2 bases, V lost 11 bases, and 3 bases had no gene match. Germline V CDR1 and CDR2: ENHRY, SYGVKD. CDR3 sequence reads: CASGGAGNTIYF. The CDR3 DNA reads as TGTGCCTCAGGGGGTGCTGGAAACACCATATATTTT.

The chain couples TRBV11-2 to TRBJ2-5; unclear D gene. This CDR3 contains 13 residues. The V end lost 5 bases, the J end lost 5 bases, and 12 bases lay between the germline ends. Germline V gene sequence: CDR1 SGHAT, CDR2 FQNNGV. CDR3 coding DNA: TGTGCCAGCAGCGCGTTCCGTGGGGAGACCCAGTACTTC. Protein: CASSAFRGETQYF.

The chain links TRBV18 to TRBJ1-5; the D gene is possibly TRBD1 (5 bases). Per the germline V gene, CDR1 is KGHSH and CDR2 is LQKENI. With 3 bases removed from V and 0 bases from J, the gap between germline ends came to 12 bases. This CDR3 has 16 amino acids. CDR3 loop: CASSPGTVYSNQPQHF. As DNA, the CDR3 is TGTGCCAGCTCACCCGGGACGGTTTATAGCAATCAGCCCCAGCATTTT.

The chain joins TRBV11-3 to TRBJ2-1; D unclear. The CDR3 extends over 16 amino acids. V was shortened by 0 bases and J by 5 bases, with 14 bases between the two germline ends. Germline-derived CDR1 and CDR2 are SGHNT and YENEEA. In nucleotides, the CDR3 is TGTGCCAGCAGCTTAGAGGGTAGGGCACCTAACAATGAGCAGTTCTTC. Translated: CASSLEGRAPNNEQFF.

V gene TRBV7-2 combines with J gene TRBJ2-1; 10 bases fit TRBD2. The CDR3 loop spans 14 amino acids. V shed 6 bases and J 9 bases; nucleotides not matched to a gene: 8. CDR1 and CDR2 (germline): SGHTA, FQGNSA. CDR3 residues: CASREAGGLSEQFF. As DNA, the CDR3 is TGTGCCAGCAGGGAAGCGGGGGGGTTGAGTGAGCAGTTCTTC.

The chain carries TRBV5-8 and TRBJ1-4; 7 nucleotides agree with TRBD1. There are 15 residues in the CDR3. The germline V gene has CDR1 SGHTS and CDR2 YDEGEE. V lost 5 bases, J lost 7 bases, and 11 bases stayed unmatched. CDR3: CASSTTPGQPEKLFF. Written as DNA, the CDR3 is TGTGCCAGCAGTACCACCCCGGGACAGCCTGAAAAACTGTTTTTT.

This rearrangement joins TRBV14 to TRBJ1-2; D ambiguous. Trimming took off 0 bases at V and 5 bases at J, with 13 bases between the two ends. CDR1 and CDR2 (germline): SGHDN, FVKESK. The CDR3 runs 15 residues. The CDR3 loop is CASSQEENRGYGYTF. The CDR3 DNA is TGTGCCAGCAGCCAAGAAGAAAACCGGGGTTATGGCTACACCTTC.

The rearrangement joins TRBV3-1 (or the pseudogene TRBV3-2) to TRBJ2-7; D not certain. The CDR3 spans 16 residues. Trimming pared 0 bases from V and 2 bases from J, leaving 14 bases between. In germline, CDR1 is LGHDT, CDR2 YNNKEL (reference sequence). The CDR3 reads CASSQDRLTTAYEQYF. CDR3 in DNA: TGTGCCAGCAGCCAAGATCGTCTGACAACCGCCTACGAGCAGTACTTC.

J is TRBJ1-1 and V is TRBV6-1, with a weak D call TRBD1 (5 bases). With 2 bases removed from V and 3 bases from J, the gap between germline ends came to 10 bases. CDR1 is MNHNS, CDR2 SASEGT, per germline. The CDR3 has 14 residues. This chain's CDR3 is CASSEYGGDTEAFF. The CDR3 bases are TGTGCCAGCAGTGAATACGGGGGTGACACTGAAGCTTTCTTT.

The chain employs TRBV11-2 and TRBJ2-4, with D tentatively TRBD1 (5 bases). Germline V CDR1 and CDR2: SGHAT, FQNNGV. CDR3 size: 14 residues. V was trimmed by 3 bases and J by 2 bases, leaving 8 bases between them. The CDR3 bases are TGTGCCAGCAGCTTTACAGGATCCAAAAACATTCAGTACTTC. Residues: CASSFTGSKNIQYF.

V gene TRBV19 combines with J gene TRBJ2-2; TRBD1 matches at 8 bases. This CDR3 has 16 residues. The V gene's germline CDR1 is LNHDA and CDR2 SQIVND (reference sequence). The V gene end was trimmed by 5 bases and the J gene end by 3 bases; junction bases not matched to a gene: 8. CDR3 coding DNA: TGTGCCAGTAGTGAATACAGGGGGTCTCACACCGGGGAGCTGTTTTTT. Its translation: CASSEYRGSHTGELFF.